This T cell receptor (beta chain) was sequenced in a study of cytomegalovirus exposure and HLA in healthy donors. General study findings and limits: TRBV6-2, TRBV6-3 and some other V segments were excluded as indistinguishable. TCR beta chains numbering some 150 were designated cytomegalovirus-associated. Most sequenced TCRs were rare (though some public TCRs occurred in many donors). In a later analysis, TCR association rates varied by HLA locus: DRB1 most, HLA-C fewest.

Germline CDR1 and CDR2: SGHRS and YFSETQ. The ends lost 3 bases at V and 4 bases at J; junction bases unmatched: 10. The CDR3 loop spans 17 amino acids. Details on this clone: Its specificity is unknown.

Amplification used 60 Vbeta primers and 13 Jbeta primers. Data came from immunoSEQ multiplex PCR; TCRdb stores just in-frame clones and leaves some out. The data contain some 150,000 clones, about three quarters of them singletons. This receptor was taken from a woman in her twenties or thirties in good health and CMV-seronegative. Sequenced: PBMCs. The gene calls are TRBV5-1 and TRBJ2-3; 11 bases align to TRBD1. The CDR3 protein is CASSWGPGTGGADTQYF. The DNA of the CDR3 is TGCGCCAGCAGCTGGGGGCCGGGGACAGGGGGGGCAGATACGCAGTATTTT.